The 29 T cell receptor beta chains below were found in one sample sequenced in a study of memory CD4+ T cells and cytomegalovirus serostatus. The sort gate was single viable CD3+CD4+CD8-CD45RO+ cells for memory CD4+ T cells. Assay used: immunoSEQ multiplex PCR; TCRdb lists only in-frame clones, some missing. The sample has 35,000 to 45,000 clones; around 79% are singletons. The sequencing input was memory CD4+ T cells from blood. The receptors stem from an adult in good health and CMV-seronegative.

This clone was found once. The rearrangement joins TRBV15 to TRBJ2-2; 12 bases are shared with TRBD1. This CDR3 is built from 17 residues. The germline V gene encodes CDR1 LNHNV and CDR2 YYDKDF (reference sequence). After removal of 3 bases from V and 7 bases from J, the junction contained 9 bases not matched to a gene. The CDR3 bases are TGTGCCACCAGCAGGTCTCCGGGACAGGGGGCAGGCGGGGAGCTGTTTTTT. This sequence encodes CATSRSPGQGAGGELFF.

This clone was counted between two and nine times. This chain uses TRBV7-9 with TRBJ2-2; D is uncertain. The CDR3 is 13 residues long. V lost 3 bases and J 7 bases, leaving 9 bases between the germline ends. CDR1 and CDR2 (germline): SEHNR, FQNEAQ (reference sequence). The CDR3 nucleotides are TGTGCCAGCAGCTTCGGCAGGAGCGGGGAGCTGTTTTTT. This codes for CASSFGRSGELFF. Variable domain in full (rest from reference TRBV7-9 and TRBJ2-2): DTGVSQNPRHKITKRGQNVTFRCDPISEHNRLYWYRQTLGQGPEFLTYFQNEAQLEKSRLLSDRFSAERPKGSFSTLEIQRTEQGDSAMYLCASSFGRSGELFFGEGSRLTVL.

The gene calls are TRBV19 and TRBJ1-4, with D possibly TRBD1 on 6 matching bases. V lost 3 bases and J 11 bases, leaving 19 bases between the germline ends. The V gene's germline CDR1 is LNHDA and CDR2 SQIVND (reference sequence). The CDR3 spans 15 residues. CDR3 region: CASSINRAAEEKLFF. The DNA for the CDR3 is TGTGCCAGTAGTATCAACAGGGCTGCGGAGGAGAAACTGTTTTTT.

The chain joins TRBV5-1 to TRBJ1-6; 7 bases match TRBD1. CDR1 is SGHRS and CDR2 is YFSETQ in the germline V gene. The CDR3 loop spans 15 amino acids. V was clipped by 5 bases and J by 7 bases; unmatched bases: 9. CDR3 DNA sequence: TGCGCCAGCAGGGATACAGGGGCAGGGAATTCACCCCTCCACTTT. Its protein product is CASRDTGAGNSPLHF.

This chain joins TRBV11-2 and TRBJ1-1; 8 bases map to TRBD1. Germline values: CDR1 SGHAT, CDR2 FQNNGV. The length of the CDR3 is 18 residues. Germline trimming cut 5 bases from V and 0 bases from J; bases unmatched to any gene: 14. In nucleotides, the CDR3 is TGTGCCAGCAGCATCAGGACAGGGAGAATGTTCATGAACACTGAAGCTTTCTTT. This encodes CASSIRTGRMFMNTEAFF.

This chain joins TRBV30 and TRBJ1-3; D call uncertain. V was trimmed by 3 bases and J by 0 bases, leaving 6 bases between them. Per germline, CDR1 GTSNPN and CDR2 SVGIG (reference sequence). The CDR3 contains 13 residues. The CDR3 bases are TGTGCCTGGAGACAGAGCTCTGGAAACACCATATATTTT. Its translation is CAWRQSSGNTIYF.

This chain links TRBV6-1 with TRBJ1-2, with 10 bases aligning to TRBD1. The germline V gene encodes CDR1 MNHNS and CDR2 SASEGT. The CDR3 is 15 residues long. V dropped 2 bases and J dropped 8; count of bases not matched to a gene: 8. The CDR3 region has the DNA TGTGCCAGCAGTGAATCTCGACAGGGGGCGCGGGGCTACACCTTC. Translated, it gives CASSESRQGARGYTF.

The chain links TRBV5-1 to TRBJ2-2; D gene uncertain. The V end lost 0 bases, the J end lost 5 bases, and 11 bases lay between the germline ends. This CDR3 has 15 amino acids. Germline CDR1 is SGHRS and CDR2 is YFSETQ. The CDR3 DNA is TGCGCCAGCAGCTTGGAACTGGCTGCGACCGGGGAGCTGTTTTTT. Protein: CASSLELAATGELFF.

The gene calls are TRBV19 and TRBJ2-3; a possible D gene is TRBD1 (6 bases). Germline lookup yields CDR1 LNHDA and CDR2 SQIVND (reference sequence). The V gene lost 5 bases and the J gene lost 0 bases, with 36 bases spanning the gap. There are 23 residues in the CDR3. CDR3 in amino acids: CASSRLLGSGLIAGEASTDTQYF. The DNA of the CDR3 is TGTGCCAGTAGTCGCCTACTGGGGTCCGGTCTGATCGCAGGGGAAGCTAGCACAGATACGCAGTATTTT.

The J gene is TRBJ1-5, the V gene TRBV4-2, with D hard to call. The CDR3 covers 16 residues. Trimming took 0 bases from V and 0 from J, leaving 9 bases between them. CDR1 LGHNA and CDR2 YNFKEQ come from the germline V gene. DNA for the CDR3: TGTGCCAGCAGCCAAGACGACGATTATAGCAATCAGCCCCAGCATTTT. It yields the protein CASSQDDDYSNQPQHF.

This rearrangement joins TRBV25-1 to TRBJ2-7; 8 nucleotides align to TRBD1. Germline V lookup: CDR1 MGHDK, CDR2 SYGVNS. The CDR3 consists of 14 residues. V dropped 4 bases and J dropped 6; count of bases not matched to a gene: 8. The CDR3 coding sequence is TGTGCCAGCAGTGGCCCCCTCAGGGGGCGCGAGCAGTACTTC. Its protein is CASSGPLRGREQYF.

This clone has a handful of counts. The chain uses TRBV9 and TRBJ2-6, with D unresolved. Trimming left V 1 base short and J 4 bases short, with 15 bases between. Germline CDR1 is SGDLS and CDR2 is YYNGEE. The CDR3 covers 17 residues. The CDR3 DNA follows: TGTGCCAGCAGCGTATACTGGACGTCGGAGGGGGCCAACGTCCTGACTTTC. Protein product: CASSVYWTSEGANVLTF.

The chain links TRBV7-9 to TRBJ2-5; 9 bases map to TRBD2. The CDR3 has 16 amino acids. Looked up from germline, CDR1 is SEHNR and CDR2 is FQNEAQ (reference sequence). Unmatched junction bases numbered 7, after V lost 1 base and J lost 4 bases. CDR3 nucleotide sequence: TGTGCCAGCAGCTTAGAACGGGCTAGCGGGGCAGAGACCCAGTACTTC. Protein sequence: CASSLERASGAETQYF.

The rearrangement uses TRBV28 and TRBJ1-1, with TRBD1 identical over 8 bases. The J segment lost 6 bases and the V segment lost 5 bases, leaving 5 bases of the junction unmatched. The CDR3 covers 13 residues. CDR1 MDHEN and CDR2 SYDVKM come from the germline V gene. CDR3 region: CASSPGGRAEAFF. The CDR3 coding sequence is TGTGCCAGCAGTCCAGGGGGCCGGGCTGAAGCTTTCTTT.

The V gene is TRBV5-6, the J gene TRBJ2-5; TRBD2 aligns across 13 bases. V was pared by 4 bases and J by 1 base, with 4 bases of the junction left unmatched. The CDR3 totals 16 residues. Germline V gene lookup returns CDR1 SGHDT and CDR2 YYEEEE. CDR3 protein: CASSPRTSGGQETQYF. The CDR3 nucleotides read TGTGCCAGCAGCCCCCGGACTAGCGGGGGCCAAGAGACCCAGTACTTC. The full variable domain, rest sourced from reference TRBV5-6 and TRBJ2-5, is DAGVTQSPTHLIKTRGQQVTLRCSPKSGHDTVSWYQQALGQGPQFIFQYYEEEERQRGNFPDRFSGHQFPNYSSELNVNALLLGDSALYLCASSPRTSGGQETQYFGPGTRLLVL.

This clone was observed a handful of times. The CDR3 here is CSGTDYYEQYF. The CDR3 nucleotides read TGCAGTGGGACAGACTACTACGAGCAGTACTTC. The chain is built from TRBV20-1 and TRBJ2-7; possible D gene TRBD1, 6 bases. With 7 bases removed from V and 3 bases from J, the gap between germline ends came to 10 bases. The CDR3 extends over 11 amino acids. CDR1 and CDR2 from the germline V gene are DFQATT and SNEGSKA (reference sequence).

Remarks on this clone: A read error may produce the germline difference seen at one junction end. The rearrangement links TRBV7-7 to TRBJ2-3; D is possibly TRBD1 (6 bases). The CDR3 is 13 residues long. Germline values: CDR1 SSHAT, CDR2 FNYEAQ (reference sequence). CDR3 nucleotides: TGTGCTAGCAGCTTAGAGAGGGGGGATACGCAGTATTTT. It yields the protein CASSLERGDTQYF.

This rearrangement joins TRBV27 to TRBJ1-2, with D possibly matching TRBD1 (6 bases). Germline CDR1 and CDR2: MNHEY and SMNVEV (reference sequence). Deletions cut 6 bases from V and 4 bases from J, with 21 bases between. This CDR3 comprises 16 residues. The CDR3 loop reads CASSQSPRGRGYGYTF. DNA for the CDR3: TGTGCCAGCAGCCAGAGCCCCAGGGGACGCGGCTATGGCTACACCTTC.

The chain carries TRBV29-1 and TRBJ1-5; 9 bases match TRBD1. CDR3 length: 13 residues. J gave up 7 bases and V 7 bases, and 8 bases lay outside the gene matches. Germline V gives CDR1 SQVTM, CDR2 ANQGSEA. This CDR3 is CSAGQGREQPQHF. The CDR3 region has the DNA TGCAGCGCGGGACAGGGAAGGGAGCAGCCCCAGCATTTT.

The rearrangement links TRBV7-3 to TRBJ2-3, with 10 positions matching TRBD1. Germline-derived CDR1 and CDR2 are SGHTA and FQGTGA. V lost 5 bases and J lost 4; bases outside the gene matches: 15. CDR3 length equals 18 residues. The CDR3 coding sequence is TGTGCCAGCAGCCGTACAATCCTAACGACAGGGGGCGCAGATACGCAGTATTTT. This translates into CASSRTILTTGGADTQYF.

This clone showed up just once. The chain employs TRBV2 and TRBJ1-1; D is possibly TRBD1 (6 bases). The CDR3 is 15 residues long. The V gene's germline CDR1 is SNHLY and CDR2 FYNNEI. The V end lost 6 bases, the J end lost 4 bases, and 18 bases lay between the germline ends. CDR3 region: CASRGFQGPGTEAFF. The CDR3 DNA is TGTGCCAGCAGAGGATTTCAGGGGCCTGGCACTGAAGCTTTCTTT.

This clone was observed a few times. The J gene is TRBJ1-5, the V gene TRBV5-6; a weak D match, TRBD1 (5 bases). Germline loops: CDR1 SGHDT, CDR2 YYEEEE. Trimming shortened V by 2 bases and J by 0 bases, and 9 bases separated the two germline ends. The CDR3 is 15 amino acids. CDR3 loop: CASSFGTHSNQPQHF. As DNA, the CDR3 is TGTGCCAGCAGCTTCGGGACTCATAGCAATCAGCCCCAGCATTTT. Filled out from reference TRBV5-6 and TRBJ1-5, the complete variable domain reads DAGVTQSPTHLIKTRGQQVTLRCSPKSGHDTVSWYQQALGQGPQFIFQYYEEEERQRGNFPDRFSGHQFPNYSSELNVNALLLGDSALYLCASSFGTHSNQPQHFGDGTRLSIL.

The V call is TRBV19, the J call TRBJ1-2; D unclear. From germline, CDR1 is LNHDA and CDR2 SQIVND (reference sequence). The CDR3 consists of 14 residues. Trimming took off 4 bases at V and 0 bases at J, with 9 bases between the two ends. Here the CDR3 reads CASSSPLANYGYTF. CDR3 bases: TGTGCCAGTAGTAGCCCCCTAGCTAACTATGGCTACACCTTC.

This clone was found a few times. The rearrangement links TRBV6-1 to TRBJ1-1, with D possibly TRBD1 on 5 matching bases. The CDR3 has 14 amino acids. The germline V and J ends were trimmed by 3 bases and 5 bases, with 13 bases remaining between them. Germline V lookup: CDR1 MNHNS, CDR2 SASEGT. The CDR3 DNA reads TGTGCCAGCAGTGATAGGGGCAAGAGGACTGAAGCTTTCTTT. Its translation: CASSDRGKRTEAFF.

The CDR3 reads CASSLGAGSARGETQYF. In DNA, the CDR3 is TGTGCCAGCAGCTTAGGGGCCGGTAGCGCTAGAGGGGAGACCCAGTACTTC. This sequence joins TRBV7-2 and TRBJ2-5, with TRBD2 as a possible D gene (5 bases). V was cut by 1 base and J by 5 bases, with 20 bases left in between. This CDR3 contains 17 residues. CDR1 is SGHTA and CDR2 is FQGNSA in the germline V gene.

V gene TRBV2 combines with J gene TRBJ2-6; unclear D gene. V lost 0 bases, J lost 3 bases, and 0 bases lay in between. CDR1 and CDR2 from the germline V gene are SNHLY and FYNNEI. This CDR3 has 13 residues. CDR3 sequence reads: CASSEAGANVLTF. CDR3 DNA: TGTGCCAGCAGTGAAGCTGGGGCCAACGTCCTGACTTTC.

The chain employs TRBV7-7 and TRBJ1-3; D call uncertain. Germline V gives CDR1 SSHAT, CDR2 FNYEAQ (reference sequence). The V end lost 1 base, the J end lost 0 bases, and 10 bases lay between the germline ends. The CDR3 has 16 amino acids. CDR3 bases: TGTGCCAGCAGCTTAGGGGCCCTCGGCTCTGGAAACACCATATATTTT. This encodes CASSLGALGSGNTIYF.

This rearrangement joins TRBV5-1 to TRBJ2-5; 7 bases fit TRBD1. CDR3 length: 14 amino acids. The V gene's germline CDR1 is SGHRS and CDR2 YFSETQ. The V gene end was trimmed by 4 bases and the J gene end by 3 bases; junction bases not matched to a gene: 6. Here the CDR3 DNA reads TGCGCCAGCAGCCTGGGACAGCCCGAAGAGACCCAGTACTTC. Residues: CASSLGQPEETQYF.

This chain links TRBV30 with TRBJ1-5, with no clear D. Germline V lookup: CDR1 GTSNPN, CDR2 SVGIG (reference sequence). This CDR3 contains 13 residues. V was pared by 1 base and J by 4 bases, with 8 bases between. CDR3 sequence (DNA): TGTGCCTGGAGTGCGAATTGGAATCAGCCCCAGCATTTT. Translating gives CAWSANWNQPQHF. The full variable domain, with the rest looked up from reference TRBV30 and TRBJ1-5, is SQTIHQWPATLVQPVGSPLSLECTVEGTSNPNLYWYRQAAGRGLQLLFYSVGIGQISSEVPQNLSASRPQDRQFILSSKKLLLSDSGFYLCAWSANWNQPQHFGDGTRLSIL.